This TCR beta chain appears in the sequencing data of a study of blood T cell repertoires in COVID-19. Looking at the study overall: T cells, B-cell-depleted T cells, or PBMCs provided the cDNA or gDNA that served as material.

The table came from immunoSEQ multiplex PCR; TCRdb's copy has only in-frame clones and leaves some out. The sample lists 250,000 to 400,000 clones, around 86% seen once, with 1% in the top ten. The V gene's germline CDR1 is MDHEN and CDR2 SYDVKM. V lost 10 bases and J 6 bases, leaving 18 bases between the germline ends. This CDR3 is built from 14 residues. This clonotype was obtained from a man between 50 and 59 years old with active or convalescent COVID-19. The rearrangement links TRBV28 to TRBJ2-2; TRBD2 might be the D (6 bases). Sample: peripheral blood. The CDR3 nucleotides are TGTGCCACCGAGGGACTGGCCAACGCCGGGGAGCTGTTTTTT. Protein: CATEGLANAGELFF.